Shown below are 30 T cell receptor beta chains from a single sample sequenced in a study of shared clonotypes between healthy human individuals. Measured with immunoSEQ multiplex PCR; TCRdb has only the in-frame clones, and not every one. The sample has about 2.3 million clones, 85% to 95% seen once. Sequenced sample: naive CD4+ T cells from PBMCs. Described subset: CD45RA+ positively selected. These receptor sequences come from a man younger than 35 in good health. Some clones in this sample may be carry-over from other donors' samples.

V is TRBV4-1 and J is TRBJ2-4; the D gene is possibly TRBD1 (5 bases). The CDR3 is 18 amino acids. The V end was cut by 0 bases, the J end by 1 base, with 16 bases between. Germline V gene data show CDR1 as MGHRA and CDR2 as YSYEKL. The CDR3 coding sequence is TGCGCCAGCAGCCAAGATTTTCGCAGGGAAAGGGCCAAAAACATTCAGTACTTC. Translated: CASSQDFRRERAKNIQYF.

CDR3 in DNA: TGTGCCAGCTCCGGAGGCCTCCCAGATACGCAGTATTTT. Amino acid sequence: CASSGGLPDTQYF. V is TRBV18 and J is TRBJ2-3; D is perhaps TRBD2 (5 bases). The CDR3 totals 13 residues. V lost 6 bases and J 4 bases, leaving 11 bases between the germline ends. Germline V gene lookup returns CDR1 KGHSH and CDR2 LQKENI.

The genes are TRBV28 and TRBJ2-7; 7 bases align to TRBD1. The trim removed 10 bases at V and 1 base at J, leaving 7 bases unmatched. The germline V gene encodes CDR1 MDHEN and CDR2 SYDVKM. The CDR3 has 13 amino acids. CDR3 residues: CATRDSPSYEQYF. CDR3 DNA: TGTGCCACCCGGGACAGCCCATCCTACGAGCAGTACTTC. Full variable domain (remainder filled in from reference TRBV28 and TRBJ2-7): DVKVTQSSRYLVKRTGEKVFLECVQDMDHENMFWYRQDPGLGLRLIYFSYDVKMKEKGDIPEGYSVSREKKERFSLILESASTNQTSMYLCATRDSPSYEQYFGPGTRLTVT.

The V and J genes are TRBV18 and TRBJ2-7; a possible D gene is TRBD1 (7 bases). V was pared by 3 bases and J by 2 bases, with 20 bases between. CDR1 and CDR2 from the germline V gene are KGHSH and LQKENI. The CDR3 sequence is 17 residues long. The CDR3 DNA is TGTGCCAGCTCACCCCGGGGGACAGCCGGTTATCCCTACGAGCAGTACTTC. The encoded protein is CASSPRGTAGYPYEQYF.

The chain is built from TRBV5-1 and TRBJ2-7, with D possibly matching TRBD1 (5 bases). This CDR3 region has 13 residues. V lost 4 bases and J lost 3, with 11 bases in between. Germline V gene sequence: CDR1 SGHRS, CDR2 YFSETQ. Here the CDR3 DNA reads TGCGCCAGCAGCCACGGACAACTCTACGAGCAGTACTTC. This gives the protein CASSHGQLYEQYF.

The rearrangement joins TRBV25-1 to TRBJ2-1, with 9 positions matching TRBD2. The germline gives CDR1 MGHDK, CDR2 SYGVNS. The CDR3 contains 14 residues. Trimming cost V 1 base and J 6 bases; bases outside gene matches: 1. CDR3 nucleotide sequence: TGTGCCAGCAGTGAATCTAGCGGGATCAATGAGCAGTTCTTC. Protein sequence: CASSESSGINEQFF.

V gene TRBV28 combines with J gene TRBJ1-2; D is uncertain. Trimming left V 2 bases short and J 5 bases short, with 15 bases between. The CDR3 totals 15 residues. Germline-derived CDR1 and CDR2 are MDHEN and SYDVKM. CDR3 amino acids: CASSLNSKHLYGYTF. In DNA form, the CDR3 reads TGTGCCAGCAGTTTAAACTCCAAACATTTGTATGGCTACACCTTC.

The chain has TRBV25-1 and TRBJ2-3; 14 bases map to TRBD2. Germline V lookup: CDR1 MGHDK, CDR2 SYGVNS. V shed 0 bases and J 4 bases; nucleotides not matched to a gene: 6. The CDR3 length is 18 residues. The CDR3 DNA follows: TGTGCCAGCAGTGAATATCCCGGGACTAGCGGGAGTGCAGATACGCAGTATTTT. It specifies CASSEYPGTSGSADTQYF.

The genes are TRBV2 and TRBJ1-5; D remains ambiguous. V lost 5 bases to trimming and J lost 7 bases, with 6 bases between them. CDR1 is SNHLY, CDR2 FYNNEI, per germline. The CDR3 loop spans 11 amino acids. The CDR3 nucleotides read TGTGCCAGCAGTCGGGAGCAGCCCCAGCATTTT. Protein: CASSREQPQHF. The complete variable domain, with remaining parts taken from reference TRBV2 and TRBJ1-5, reads EPEVTQTPSHQVTQMGQEVILRCVPISNHLYFYWYRQILGQKVEFLVSFYNNEISEKSEIFDDQFSVERPDGSNFTLKIRSTKLEDSAMYFCASSREQPQHFGDGTRLSIL.

This sequence joins TRBV29-1 and TRBJ2-5; D may be TRBD1 (6 bases). Trimming took 7 bases from V and 2 from J, leaving 11 bases between them. The CDR3 is 12 amino acids. Germline V gene data show CDR1 as SQVTM and CDR2 as ANQGSEA. The chain's CDR3 is CSAEGQQETQYF. CDR3 bases: TGCAGCGCCGAAGGACAGCAAGAGACCCAGTACTTC.

V usage is TRBV7-9 and J usage is TRBJ1-1, with 7 bases lining up with TRBD1. CDR3 length equals 14 residues. Trimming at V came to 5 bases and at J to 4 bases, leaving 7 bases not matched to a gene. Germline V CDR1 and CDR2: SEHNR, FQNEAQ (reference sequence). CDR3 DNA: TGTGCCAGCAGCGGGGACAGTGAGCGCACTGAAGCTTTCTTT. Residues: CASSGDSERTEAFF.

J is TRBJ1-1 and V is TRBV7-2; TRBD1 matches 8 bases. V shed 1 base, J shed 7 bases, and the junction held 5 bases outside the gene matches. Germline assignment: CDR1 SGHTA and CDR2 FQGNSA. This CDR3 is 14 amino acids long. The CDR3: CASSLDRDRGEAFF. CDR3 nucleotides: TGTGCCAGCAGCTTAGACCGCGACAGGGGTGAAGCTTTCTTT.

The CDR3 DNA reads as TGTGCCAGCAGCTTGCTGGGGACTAGCAAGAGGGATGAGCAGTTCTTC. Encoded protein: CASSLLGTSKRDEQFF. The chain couples TRBV5-6 to TRBJ2-1; TRBD2 matches at 9 bases. Germline V lookup: CDR1 SGHDT, CDR2 YYEEEE. CDR3 size: 16 residues. V shed 1 base, J shed 8 bases, and the junction held 10 bases outside the gene matches.

The gene calls are TRBV6-1 and TRBJ1-1; maybe TRBD1 (6 bases). The germline V gene encodes CDR1 MNHNS and CDR2 SASEGT. Trimming pared 5 bases from V and 4 bases from J, leaving 11 bases between. CDR3 length: 13 amino acids. The CDR3, as DNA: TGTGCCAGCAGTTTGGCAGGGGTCACTGAAGCTTTCTTT. Its protein is CASSLAGVTEAFF.

In regard to this clone: The sample has other DNA sequences that encode this CDR3 too. The CDR3 protein is CASSLGETQYF. The CDR3 nucleotides are TGTGCCAGCAGCTTAGGCGAGACCCAGTACTTC. The V and J genes are TRBV11-2 and TRBJ2-5; D is unclear. The germline V and J ends were trimmed by 1 base and 5 bases, with 2 bases remaining between them. Germline-derived CDR1 and CDR2 are SGHAT and FQNNGV. The CDR3 sequence is 11 residues long.

V gene TRBV19 combines with J gene TRBJ2-1, with 7 bases fitting TRBD2. Germline lookup yields CDR1 LNHDA and CDR2 SQIVND (reference sequence). The CDR3 has 15 residues. Trimming cost V 5 bases and J 7 bases; bases outside gene matches: 11. CDR3 residues: CASSPRVGGWNEQFF. The CDR3 nucleotides are TGTGCCAGTAGTCCCCGAGTGGGGGGGTGGAATGAGCAGTTCTTC.

V usage is TRBV5-6 and J usage is TRBJ2-1; D ambiguous. Germline CDR1 is SGHDT and CDR2 is YYEEEE. The CDR3 loop spans 15 amino acids. The germline V and J ends were trimmed by 1 base and 5 bases, with 13 bases remaining between them. DNA for the CDR3: TGTGCCAGCAGCTTGTTTGGCAGAACCGACAATGAGCAGTTCTTC. It encodes CASSLFGRTDNEQFF.

Remarks on this clone: Other DNA sequences of this sample code for an identical CDR3. The V call is TRBV9, the J call TRBJ2-3; the D gene is possibly TRBD2 (7 bases). Deletions cut 0 bases from V and 5 bases from J, with 13 bases between. Germline V gives CDR1 SGDLS, CDR2 YYNGEE. This CDR3 is 15 amino acids long. Here the CDR3 reads CASSVAGGLLDTQYF. CDR3 nucleotide sequence: TGTGCCAGCAGCGTAGCCGGGGGGCTATTAGATACGCAGTATTTT.

Regarding this clone: The sample holds other DNA sequences that translate to the same CDR3. This sequence joins TRBV5-1 and TRBJ1-4; D remains unclear. With 1 base removed from V and 4 bases from J, the gap between germline ends came to 8 bases. From germline, CDR1 is SGHRS and CDR2 YFSETQ. The CDR3 contains 14 residues. CDR3 loop: CASSLMGINEKLFF. In DNA, the CDR3 is TGCGCCAGCAGCTTGATGGGAATTAATGAAAAACTGTTTTTT. Combining the CDR3 with reference TRBV5-1 and TRBJ1-4 gives the whole variable domain KAGVTQTPRYLIKTRGQQVTLSCSPISGHRSVSWYQQTPGQGLQFLFEYFSETQRNKGNFPGRFSGRQFSNSRSEMNVSTLELGDSALYLCASSLMGINEKLFFGSGTQLSVL.

This rearrangement joins TRBV28 to TRBJ2-5; D not certain. CDR3 length: 15 amino acids. Between the trimmed V and J ends, which lost 1 base and 5 bases, there was a span of 14 bases. The V gene's germline CDR1 is MDHEN and CDR2 SYDVKM. CDR3 sequence (DNA): TGTGCCAGCAGTTTATCTGGCTCTTTACGGGAGACCCAGTACTTC. This gives the protein CASSLSGSLRETQYF.

The chain has TRBV5-1 and TRBJ2-7; D call uncertain. The CDR3 has 14 amino acids. CDR1 and CDR2 from the germline V gene are SGHRS and YFSETQ. The V end lost 0 bases, the J end lost 4 bases, and 11 bases lay between the germline ends. The CDR3 region has the DNA TGCGCCAGCAGCTTGGCCTTCGGAGCGTACGAGCAGTACTTC. Protein product: CASSLAFGAYEQYF. The full variable domain, in which reference TRBV5-1 and TRBJ2-7 provide the parts outside the CDR3, is KAGVTQTPRYLIKTRGQQVTLSCSPISGHRSVSWYQQTPGQGLQFLFEYFSETQRNKGNFPGRFSGRQFSNSRSEMNVSTLELGDSALYLCASSLAFGAYEQYFGPGTRLTVT.

The chain joins TRBV29-1 to TRBJ1-1; D unresolved. V was cut by 4 bases and J by 7 bases, with 10 bases left in between. Germline CDR1 is SQVTM and CDR2 is ANQGSEA. The CDR3 covers 11 residues. Here the CDR3 reads CSVVSQIEAFF. The CDR3 DNA sequence: TGCAGCGTTGTGTCACAGATTGAAGCTTTCTTT. Looking up the rest from reference TRBV29-1 and TRBJ1-1 gives the full variable domain: SAVISQKPSRDICQRGTSLTIQCQVDSQVTMMFWYRQQPGQSLTLIATANQGSEATYESGFVIDKFPISRPNLTFSTLTVSNMSPEDSSIYLCSVVSQIEAFFGQGTRLTVV.

J is TRBJ1-4 and V is TRBV28, with 7 bases that match TRBD1. Germline lookup yields CDR1 MDHEN and CDR2 SYDVKM. The CDR3 extends over 15 amino acids. The V gene end was trimmed by 1 base and the J gene end by 8 bases; junction bases not matched to a gene: 7. CDR3 DNA sequence: TGTGCCAGCAGTTTATTTGGCAGGGGGGTAGAAAAACTGTTTTTT. Amino acid sequence: CASSLFGRGVEKLFF.

About this clone: Other DNA sequences within the sample encode an identical CDR3. The chain carries TRBV5-1 and TRBJ2-7, with 7 positions matching TRBD1. This CDR3 comprises 13 residues. Germline V lookup: CDR1 SGHRS, CDR2 YFSETQ. J lost 3 bases, V lost 1 base, and 1 base had no gene match. The CDR3 nucleotides read TGCGCCAGCAGCTTGAACAGGGGCTACGAGCAGTACTTC. It codes for CASSLNRGYEQYF.

The chain is built from TRBV5-1 and TRBJ2-7, with 8 bases fitting TRBD1. Germline V CDR1 and CDR2: SGHRS, YFSETQ. The junction had 6 bases not matched to a gene; V was cut back by 3 bases and J by 1 base. CDR3 length: 15 amino acids. CDR3 sequence reads: CASSYGQGESYEQYF. CDR3 coding DNA: TGCGCCAGCAGCTACGGACAGGGAGAGTCCTACGAGCAGTACTTC.

This chain links TRBV10-1 with TRBJ2-2, with 10 bases aligning to TRBD1. Germline trimming cut 6 bases from V and 3 bases from J; bases unmatched to any gene: 7. The germline gives CDR1 WNHNN, CDR2 SYGVQD (reference sequence). The length of the CDR3 is 16 residues. The DNA for the CDR3 is TGCGCCAGCAGCCCCGGGACAGGGGTCGACACCGGGGAGCTGTTTTTT. Protein product: CASSPGTGVDTGELFF.

This rearrangement joins TRBV7-3 to TRBJ2-2, with D perhaps matching TRBD1 (5 bases). With 1 base removed from V and 7 bases from J, the gap between germline ends came to 10 bases. Germline-derived CDR1 and CDR2 are SGHTA and FQGTGA. The CDR3 runs to 14 residues. CDR3 protein: CASSLITGGGELFF. DNA of the CDR3: TGTGCCAGCAGCTTAATAACAGGTGGCGGGGAGCTGTTTTTT.

This rearrangement joins TRBV7-6 to TRBJ2-7; D gene uncertain. CDR1 is SGHVS, CDR2 FNYEAQ, per germline. Trimming took 4 bases from V and 0 from J, leaving 10 bases between them. The CDR3 runs 14 residues. DNA of the CDR3: TGTGCCAGCAGCTCCCCGGCGTACTCCTACGAGCAGTACTTC. This encodes CASSSPAYSYEQYF.

This clone was detected once. The rearrangement links TRBV9 to TRBJ2-3; 7 bases align to TRBD2. Germline values: CDR1 SGDLS, CDR2 YYNGEE. Losses at the gene ends were 4 bases for V and 4 bases for J; bases not matched to a gene: 3. The CDR3 is 13 amino acids. The DNA of the CDR3 is TGTGCCAGCAGCATTCGGGAGGCAGATACGCAGTATTTT. Its protein product is CASSIREADTQYF.

This rearrangement joins TRBV6-5 to TRBJ1-2, with no clear D. Germline CDR1 MNHEY, CDR2 SVGAGI. Trimming shortened V by 6 bases and J by 0 bases, and 8 bases separated the two germline ends. The CDR3 covers 13 residues. The DNA of the CDR3 is TGTGCCAGCAGCCCCCTCCCTAACTATGGCTACACCTTC. This encodes CASSPLPNYGYTF.